This is a list of T cell receptor beta chains from one sample in a study of shared clonotypes between healthy human individuals. Sequencing used immunoSEQ multiplex PCR; TCRdb keeps in-frame clones, though not all of them. The profile covers about half a million clones, with around 73% appearing a single time and about 11% taken by the ten largest. Source material: PBMCs. These receptors were obtained from a woman aged 40-49 years in good health. Some clones in this sample may be carry-over from other donors' samples. The CDR3 runs from the conserved cysteine through the conserved F or W. The D gene is left open where the match is weak. The listing skips clone size in some rows; elsewhere it reads once, few, many or a size class.

CDR3aa	CDR3nt	v_gene	d_gene	j_gene	abundance
CASSPTTQNRRAATF	TGTGCCAGCAGCCCTACCACCCAGAATCGACGGGCTGCAACCTTC	TRBV4-2	.	TRBJ1-2	.
CASSPKDGPTLGGKLFF	TGTGCCAGCAGCCCGAAAGACGGGCCTACCCTTGGCGGGAAACTGTTTTTT	TRBV7-8	.	TRBJ1-4	.
CASSVTGEDTGELFF	TGCGCCAGCAGCGTGACAGGGGAGGACACCGGGGAGCTGTTTTTT	TRBV5-1	TRBD1	TRBJ2-2	.
CASSTGTGRNSPLHF	TGTGCCAGCAGCACCGGGACAGGGCGAAATTCACCCCTCCACTTT	TRBV21-1	.	TRBJ1-6	.
CASSINIGSGNTIYF	TGTGCCAGTAGTATCAACATCGGCTCTGGAAACACCATATATTTT	TRBV19	.	TRBJ1-3	.
CASSPNRRETQYF	TGTGCCAGCAGCCCTAACCGGAGAGAGACCCAGTACTTC	TRBV7-2	.	TRBJ2-5	.
CSVGTGAYEQYF	TGCAGCGTCGGGACAGGGGCCTACGAGCAGTACTTC	TRBV29-1	TRBD1	TRBJ2-7	.
CASSDGQGDTEAFF	TGTGCCAGCAGTGACGGTCAGGGCGACACTGAAGCTTTCTTT	TRBV6-4	.	TRBJ1-1	.
CSVLGLAYNEQFF	TGCAGCGTCCTGGGGCTAGCCTACAATGAGCAGTTCTTC	TRBV29-1	.	TRBJ2-1	.
CASSRDRVVEQFF	TGTGCCAGCAGCCGGGACAGGGTGGTTGAGCAGTTCTTC	TRBV11-2	TRBD1	TRBJ2-1	.
CASSASDRGDYGYTF	TGTGCCAGCAGTGCGTCGGACAGGGGAGACTATGGCTACACCTTC	TRBV9	TRBD1	TRBJ1-2	.
CASSLGRDRRNQPQHF	TGTGCCAGCAGCTTAGGGAGGGACAGGAGGAATCAGCCCCAGCATTTT	TRBV7-9	TRBD1	TRBJ1-5	.
CASSWRAGAGTEAFF	TGTGCCAGCAGCTGGCGGGCGGGGGCAGGCACTGAAGCTTTCTTT	TRBV7-2	.	TRBJ1-1	.
CASSGGPSGGYNEQFF	TGTGCCAGCAGCGGAGGCCCCTCGGGGGGTTACAATGAGCAGTTCTTC	TRBV9	TRBD2	TRBJ2-1	.
CASSRYRDIGDTQYF	TGTGCCAGCAGCCGATACCGGGACATAGGTGATACGCAGTATTTT	TRBV7-9	.	TRBJ2-3	.
CAWRTELSYEQYF	TGTGCCTGGAGGACAGAGTTATCCTACGAGCAGTACTTC	TRBV30	.	TRBJ2-7	.
CASSLETGSSYEQYF	TGCGCCAGCAGCTTGGAGACAGGGTCCTCCTACGAGCAGTACTTC	TRBV5-1	TRBD1	TRBJ2-7	.
CASSLAGSNNEQFF	TGTGCCAGCAGCTTAGCAGGGTCTAACAATGAGCAGTTCTTC	TRBV11-2	.	TRBJ2-1	.
CASSGSARNTGELFF	TGTGCCAGCAGCGGTTCTGCGAGGAACACCGGGGAGCTGTTTTTT	TRBV2	.	TRBJ2-2	.
CASSLGGGVREKLFF	TGTGCCAGCAGTTTAGGGGGGGGAGTTAGAGAAAAACTGTTTTTT	TRBV28	.	TRBJ1-4	.
CASKSTISNTEAFF	TGTGCCAGCAAATCGACAATATCGAACACTGAAGCTTTCTTT	TRBV2	.	TRBJ1-1	.
CASNTGNEVGYTF	TGCGCCAGCAACACAGGGAACGAGGTTGGCTACACCTTC	TRBV5-1	.	TRBJ1-2	.
CASSASWGTDTQYF	TGTGCCAGCAGCGCTTCCTGGGGCACAGATACGCAGTATTTT	TRBV2	.	TRBJ2-3	.
CASSLAGGFDYTF	TGTGCCAGCAGCTTAGCTGGCGGGTTTGACTACACCTTC	TRBV7-8	.	TRBJ1-2	.
CASSPGRARPNYEQYF	TGTGCCAGCAGCCCTGGGCGGGCGCGACCTAACTACGAGCAGTACTTC	TRBV13	.	TRBJ2-7	.
CSVDAGRGPQQYF	TGCAGCGTTGATGCGGGCAGGGGCCCGCAGCAGTACTTC	TRBV29-1	.	TRBJ2-7	once
CASSLRNSPLHF	TGTGCCAGCAGCTTAAGGAATTCACCCCTCCACTTT	TRBV11-2	.	TRBJ1-6	once
CASSSPGGPTETQYF	TGTGCCAGCAGCTCCCCGGGAGGGCCGACGGAGACCCAGTACTTC	TRBV7-2	TRBD2	TRBJ2-5	.
CASSLSGQGGTQYF	TGTGCCAGCAGTTTATCTGGGCAGGGCGGGACCCAGTACTTC	TRBV27	.	TRBJ2-5	.
CASRGAGETYEQYF	TGTGCCAGCAGGGGAGCGGGAGAAACCTACGAGCAGTACTTC	TRBV11-2	TRBD2	TRBJ2-7	.
CASSAPTSPDTQYF	TGTGCCAGCAGCGCCCCGACTAGCCCCGATACGCAGTATTTT	TRBV7-2	TRBD2	TRBJ2-3	.
CASSLAGGPYEQYF	TGTGCCAGCAGCTTGGCTGGGGGTCCCTACGAGCAGTACTTC	TRBV5-6	.	TRBJ2-7	.
CATSRDRAGIDEQFF	TGTGCCACCAGCAGAGATCGGGCGGGGATCGATGAGCAGTTCTTC	TRBV15	.	TRBJ2-1	.
CASSLGDRGPMNTEAFF	TGTGCCAGCAGCTTGGGGGACAGGGGGCCGATGAACACTGAAGCTTTCTTT	TRBV5-6	TRBD1	TRBJ1-1	once
CASSRNQPLNTGELFF	TGTGCCAGCAGCCGCAATCAGCCTCTGAACACCGGGGAGCTGTTTTTT	TRBV7-9	.	TRBJ2-2	.
CASSQDGVSSYNEQFF	TGCGCCAGCAGCCAAGACGGGGTTAGCTCCTACAATGAGCAGTTCTTC	TRBV4-1	.	TRBJ2-1	.
CASSPQGAGDTQYF	TGTGCTAGCAGCCCGCAGGGGGCCGGAGATACGCAGTATTTT	TRBV7-7	TRBD1	TRBJ2-3	.
CAISEGRGGTDTQYF	TGTGCCATCAGTGAGGGGCGGGGGGGCACAGATACGCAGTATTTT	TRBV10-3	TRBD2	TRBJ2-3	.
CASSTYPRVLGEQYF	TGTGCCAGCAGTACGTACCCCAGGGTTCTAGGGGAGCAGTACTTC	TRBV21-1	.	TRBJ2-7	.
CASSPGTSVYNEQFF	TGTGCCAGCAGCCCGGGGACTAGCGTATACAATGAGCAGTTCTTC	TRBV11-2	TRBD2	TRBJ2-1	.
CSAKGAGPPYGYTF	TGCAGCGCAAAGGGGGCAGGGCCTCCCTATGGCTACACCTTC	TRBV29-1	TRBD1	TRBJ1-2	.
CASSPLGSGTEAFF	TGTGCCAGCAGTCCCCTCGGGTCGGGCACTGAAGCTTTCTTT	TRBV27	.	TRBJ1-1	.
CASRTRTGKEAFF	TGTGCCAGCAGAACCAGGACAGGGAAAGAAGCTTTCTTT	TRBV7-2	TRBD1	TRBJ1-1	.
CASSRTGESGELFF	TGTGCCAGCAGTCGAACGGGGGAATCCGGGGAGCTGTTTTTT	TRBV6-1	.	TRBJ2-2	many
CASSPDRTAEAFF	TGTGCCAGCTCACCCGACAGGACCGCTGAAGCTTTCTTT	TRBV18	.	TRBJ1-1	.
CASIPRPPYEQYF	TGTGCCAGCATCCCCCGGCCCCCCTACGAGCAGTACTTC	TRBV6-1	.	TRBJ2-7	.
CASSYIGGSQETQYF	TGTGCCAGCAGTTACATAGGGGGATCCCAAGAGACCCAGTACTTC	TRBV6-5	.	TRBJ2-5	.
CASSYGGSGGGETQYF	TGCGCCAGCAGTTACGGCGGCTCGGGAGGGGGAGAGACCCAGTACTTC	TRBV5-1	TRBD2	TRBJ2-5	.
CASSLVGAGSNQPQHF	TGTGCCAGCTCACTGGTAGGGGCCGGTAGCAATCAGCCCCAGCATTTT	TRBV18	.	TRBJ1-5	.
CASSPDRTNTGELFF	TGTGCCAGCAGCCCGGACAGAACGAACACCGGGGAGCTGTTTTTT	TRBV7-3	.	TRBJ2-2	.